One sample yielded the 29 T cell receptor beta chains listed below, sequenced in a study of blood T cells in healthy people across ages. Together with a sample-barcoded 5' primer, a J-beta primer mix was included in a second PCR lasting about 7 to 12 cycles. TCRdb fed the 5' RACE reads into MiXCR, producing one record per CDR3 protein. The sample has roughly 680,000 distinct CDR3 sequences; about 50% are singletons. The sequenced sample consisted of blood. Receptors originate from a woman of 80 years or more in good health.

Concerning this clonotype: A much more abundant neighbour one base away suggests this may be a read error. The chain combines TRBV30 with TRBJ2-7; D unresolved. V was cut by 0 bases and J by 5 bases, with 5 bases left in between. The germline V gene encodes CDR1 GTSNPN and CDR2 SVGIG (reference sequence). The CDR3 contains 11 residues. The CDR3 protein is CAWSVADEQYF. The CDR3 nucleotides are TGTGCCTGGAGTGTAGCCGACGAGCAGTACTTC. Full variable domain (missing parts from reference TRBV30 and TRBJ2-7): SQTIHQWPATLVQPVGSPLSLECTVEGTSNPNLYWYRQAAGRGLQLLFYSVGIGQISSEVPQNLSASRPQDRQFILSSKKLLLSDSGFYLCAWSVADEQYFGPGTRLTVT.

This clonotype was seen only once. The chain links TRBV20-1 to TRBJ2-1; D ambiguous. The CDR3 loop spans 10 amino acids. Germline lookup yields CDR1 DFQATT and CDR2 SNEGSKA (reference sequence). DNA for the CDR3: TGCAGCTGGGGTTACAATGAGCAGTTCTTC. Amino acid sequence: CSWGYNEQFF.

Regarding this clonotype: Possible read error: a much larger clone is one base away. The rearrangement uses TRBV7-3 and TRBJ2-5, with TRBD1 matching 8 bases. CDR3 length: 15 residues. The J segment lost 11 bases and the V segment lost 4 bases, leaving 15 bases of the junction unmatched. The germline gives CDR1 SGHTA, CDR2 FQGTGA. The CDR3, as DNA: TGTGCCAGCAGCTATTCAGGGGGCGCCTACAATGAGCAGTACTTC. This encodes CASSYSGGAYNEQYF.

The V gene is TRBV4-3, the J gene TRBJ1-1, with 8 positions matching TRBD1. V shed 1 base, J shed 4 bases, and the junction held 8 bases outside the gene matches. The germline CDR1 and CDR2 sequences are LGHNA and YSLEER. The CDR3 loop spans 16 amino acids. The CDR3, as DNA: TGCGCCAGCAGCCAAGGCCCGACAGGGGTGGGCACTGAAGCTTTCTTT. Residues: CASSQGPTGVGTEAFF.

The chain uses TRBV5-6 and TRBJ2-1; D possibly matches TRBD1 or TRBD2 (5 bases each). The V gene's germline CDR1 is SGHDT and CDR2 YYEEEE. V was cut by 0 bases and J by 13 bases, with 11 bases left in between. This CDR3 has 12 residues. The CDR3 here is CASSLVGVGQFF. The CDR3 nucleotides read TGTGCCAGCAGCTTGGTGGGGGTAGGACAGTTCTTC.

The chain couples TRBV6-1 to TRBJ2-3; D is possibly TRBD1 (6 bases). Germline CDR1 reads MNHNS; CDR2 reads SASEGT. The V end lost 3 bases, the J end lost 4 bases, and 17 bases lay between the germline ends. This CDR3 spans 16 amino acids. CDR3 protein: CASSEWRLQGADTQYF. The CDR3 coding sequence is TGTGCCAGCAGTGAGTGGAGACTACAGGGCGCAGATACGCAGTATTTT.

In its sample, this clonotype was seen once. V is TRBV24-1 and J is TRBJ2-5, with D possibly matching TRBD2 (6 bases). V lost 7 bases, J lost 11 bases, and 25 bases lay in between. Germline V CDR1 and CDR2: KGHDR, SFDVKD. CDR3 length: 15 amino acids. CDR3 in DNA: TGTGCCACCAGACTTACTAGCCGGGGGTCGAATGAGCAGTACTTC. Translation: CATRLTSRGSNEQYF.

The genes are TRBV10-3 and TRBJ2-7, with D perhaps being TRBD1 or TRBD2 (5 bases each). CDR3 length equals 14 residues. Deletions cut 6 bases from V and 2 bases from J, with 14 bases between. Germline CDR1 and CDR2: ENHRY and SYGVKD. CDR3 sequence (DNA): TGTGCCATCAGAGGGACCGATTCTCCCTACGAGCAGTACTTC. Translation: CAIRGTDSPYEQYF.

Comment on this clonotype: A read error may explain this, as a much larger clone is one base away. The chain recombines TRBV7-9 with TRBJ2-1, with D possibly matching TRBD1 (5 bases). The CDR3 has 15 amino acids. From germline, CDR1 is SEHNR and CDR2 FQNEAQ (reference sequence). The CDR3 region is CASSLGGRAYNEQLF. The CDR3 region has the DNA TGTGCCAGCAGCTTAGGTGGCAGGGCTTACAATGAGCAGTTATTC.

The chain links TRBV3-1 to TRBJ2-7; D call uncertain. Germline lookup yields CDR1 LGHDT and CDR2 YNNKEL (reference sequence). This CDR3 is built from 13 residues. Trimming cost V 3 bases and J 2 bases, with 8 bases left between them. Here the CDR3 DNA reads TGTGCCAGCAGCCAGGGTCAGCCCTACGAGCAGTACTTC. Protein product: CASSQGQPYEQYF.

The chain links TRBV2 to TRBJ2-5, with 8 nucleotides matching TRBD2. Germline lookup yields CDR1 SNHLY and CDR2 FYNNEI. The junction had 6 bases not matched to a gene; V was cut back by 4 bases and J by 2 bases. The CDR3 spans 15 residues. The CDR3 here is CASSVSLAGQETQYF. CDR3 coding DNA: TGTGCCAGCAGTGTCTCCTTAGCGGGGCAAGAGACCCAGTACTTC.

This clonotype was found a few times. A junction boundary mismatches the germline segment, possibly from a read error. The J gene is TRBJ1-2, the V gene TRBV15; D may be TRBD1 (5 bases). Germline values: CDR1 LNHNV, CDR2 YYDKDF (reference sequence). The CDR3 is made up of 14 amino acids. The CDR3 reads CATSRDNRNYGHTF. As DNA, the CDR3 is TGTGCCACCAGCAGAGATAACAGGAACTATGGCCACACCTTC.

The CDR3 region has the DNA TGCAGTGCTGGGACTAGCGGGGGAATTCAAGAGACCCAGTACTTC. It yields the protein CSAGTSGGIQETQYF. This chain connects TRBV20-1 to TRBJ2-5, with 14 bases fitting TRBD2. The ends lost 5 bases at V and 2 bases at J; junction bases unmatched: 4. CDR3 length: 15 amino acids. Germline V lookup: CDR1 DFQATT, CDR2 SNEGSKA (reference sequence).

CDR3 amino acids: CASSQDEADLYNEQFF. The CDR3 region has the DNA TGCGCCAGCAGCCAAGATGAAGCGGACCTATACAATGAGCAGTTCTTC. This sequence joins TRBV4-1 and TRBJ2-1, with D possibly being TRBD2 (5 bases). Germline values: CDR1 MGHRA, CDR2 YSYEKL. V dropped 0 bases and J dropped 4 bases, with 13 bases sitting between them. This CDR3 is built from 16 residues.

This clonotype came up a few times. This rearrangement joins TRBV20-1 to TRBJ2-1, with TRBD2 matching over 10 bases. From germline, CDR1 is DFQATT and CDR2 SNEGSKA (reference sequence). CDR3 size: 14 residues. The V gene end was trimmed by 3 bases and the J gene end by 6 bases; junction bases not matched to a gene: 5. The CDR3 DNA sequence: TGCAGTGCTAGTGGTAGCGGGGGGACCAATGAGCAGTTCTTC. Translation: CSASGSGGTNEQFF.

The sample holds many counts of this clonotype. The CDR3: CASSVTSGSLHEQYF. The CDR3 nucleotides are TGCGCCAGCAGTGTGACTAGCGGGAGTCTCCACGAGCAGTACTTC. The rearrangement uses TRBV10-2 and TRBJ2-7; TRBD2 aligns across 12 bases. The trim removed 4 bases at V and 5 bases at J, leaving 6 bases unmatched. The germline CDR1 and CDR2 sequences are WSHSY and SAAADI. CDR3 length: 15 amino acids.

This chain connects TRBV19 to TRBJ1-1; tentative D call: TRBD1 (6 bases). CDR1 and CDR2 from the germline V gene are LNHDA and SQIVND (reference sequence). V was cut by 5 bases and J by 3 bases, with 10 bases left in between. This CDR3 has 13 residues. CDR3 in DNA: TGTGCCAGTAGTCAAAACAGGGACACTGAAGCTTTCTTT. It specifies CASSQNRDTEAFF. The complete variable domain, with remaining parts taken from reference TRBV19 and TRBJ1-1, reads DGGITQSPKYLFRKEGQNVTLSCEQNLNHDAMYWYRQDPGQGLRLIYYSQIVNDFQKGDIAEGYSVSREKKESFPLTVTSAQKNPTAFYLCASSQNRDTEAFFGQGTRLTVV.

V gene TRBV6-1 combines with J gene TRBJ1-5, with TRBD1 identical over 9 bases. V lost 6 bases to trimming and J lost 5 bases; unmatched junction nucleotides: 8. There are 15 residues in the CDR3. Germline lookup yields CDR1 MNHNS and CDR2 SASEGT. CDR3 in DNA: TGTGCCAGCAGGGAACCGGGACAGGGCCATCAGCCCCAGCATTTT. Its protein product is CASREPGQGHQPQHF.

This clonotype was counted only a few times. The chain has TRBV7-2 and TRBJ2-1; the match to TRBD2 covers 8 bases. The CDR3 covers 15 residues. Germline CDR1 and CDR2: SGHTA and FQGNSA. V was pared by 7 bases and J by 0 bases, with 5 bases of the junction left unmatched. The CDR3 protein is CASTRGGSSYNEQFF. The CDR3 bases are TGTGCCAGCACCCGGGGGGGCTCCTCCTACAATGAGCAGTTCTTC.

This clonotype was picked up a small number of times. The rearrangement joins TRBV24-1 to TRBJ1-2; 7 nucleotides agree with TRBD1. Germline-derived CDR1 and CDR2 are KGHDR and SFDVKD. The J segment lost 4 bases and the V segment lost 6 bases, leaving 4 bases of the junction unmatched. The CDR3 is made up of 13 amino acids. The DNA for the CDR3 is TGTGCCACCAGTTTACGGGACAGCTATGGCTACACCTTC. Amino acid sequence: CATSLRDSYGYTF.

The chain is built from TRBV28 and TRBJ1-2; D is perhaps TRBD1 (5 bases). The germline gives CDR1 MDHEN, CDR2 SYDVKM. This CDR3 is built from 14 residues. Trimming shortened V by 5 bases and J by 6 bases, and 16 bases separated the two germline ends. The CDR3 loop reads CASSGDGAGDGYTF. The CDR3 DNA reads TGTGCCAGCAGTGGAGACGGGGCTGGGGATGGCTACACCTTC.

The CDR3 DNA follows: TGTGCCAGCAGTTTGCCCGGGACTAGCACAGGCACGCAGTATTTT. Translation: CASSLPGTSTGTQYF. J is TRBJ2-3 and V is TRBV27, with 9 bases identical to TRBD2. Germline lookup yields CDR1 MNHEY and CDR2 SMNVEV (reference sequence). The V gene end was trimmed by 3 bases and the J gene end by 9 bases; junction bases not matched to a gene: 10. This CDR3 is built from 15 residues.

This clonotype appeared a few times. This CDR3 reads CATSDWDRGLNEQYF. The CDR3, as DNA: TGTGCCACCAGTGATTGGGACAGGGGGCTTAATGAGCAGTACTTC. J is TRBJ2-1 and V is TRBV24-1; TRBD1 aligns across 12 bases. Gene TRBJ2-7 matches the end of the DNA better, so the J call may be wrong. Looked up from germline, CDR1 is KGHDR and CDR2 is SFDVKD. This CDR3 is built from 15 residues.

V usage is TRBV6-6 and J usage is TRBJ2-1; possible D gene TRBD2, 5 bases. The CDR3 runs to 13 residues. The V gene lost 3 bases and the J gene lost 6 bases, with 9 bases spanning the gap. Germline V gene lookup returns CDR1 MNHNY and CDR2 SVGAGI (reference sequence). This CDR3 reads CASSYMDFNEQFF. As DNA, the CDR3 is TGTGCCAGCAGTTATATGGACTTCAATGAGCAGTTCTTC.

As DNA, the CDR3 is TGTGCCATCAGTGAGTCTGGAGCGGGAGGGCTCGGCAATGAGCAGTTCTTC. The encoded protein is CAISESGAGGLGNEQFF. This chain links TRBV10-3 with TRBJ2-1; 10 nucleotides align to TRBD2. The V gene end was trimmed by 0 bases and the J gene end by 6 bases; junction bases not matched to a gene: 8. CDR1 and CDR2 (germline): ENHRY, SYGVKD. CDR3 length equals 17 residues.

This clonotype was seen ten or more times. V is TRBV20-1 and J is TRBJ2-1; a weak D match, TRBD1 (6 bases). Trimming took 3 bases from V and 7 from J, leaving 16 bases between them. The CDR3 loop spans 14 amino acids. CDR1 is DFQATT and CDR2 is SNEGSKA in the germline V gene (reference sequence). The CDR3 nucleotides read TGCAGTGCTAGTCCGCCAGGGGTTAGGAATGAGCAGTTCTTC. Amino acids: CSASPPGVRNEQFF.

In its sample, this clonotype was seen many times. CDR3 DNA: TGTGCCAGCAGCTTGGGAGCCACCCAAGAGACCCAGTACTTC. It specifies CASSLGATQETQYF. The chain joins TRBV7-7 to TRBJ2-5; the D gene is possibly TRBD2 (5 bases). The germline V gene encodes CDR1 SSHAT and CDR2 FNYEAQ (reference sequence). The CDR3 covers 14 residues. The ends were cut back, 3 bases at V and 1 base at J, with 9 bases in the middle.

J is TRBJ1-1 and V is TRBV6-1; perhaps TRBD1 as D (5 bases). The V and J ends lost 4 bases and 5 bases respectively, with 14 bases between them. CDR1 and CDR2 (germline): MNHNS, SASEGT. CDR3 length: 14 amino acids. The CDR3 spells CASSVAGWGTEAFF. In DNA form, the CDR3 reads TGTGCCAGCAGTGTGGCAGGGTGGGGGACTGAAGCTTTCTTT.

This chain joins TRBV20-1 and TRBJ2-5, with 11 bases aligning to TRBD2. Germline lookup yields CDR1 DFQATT and CDR2 SNEGSKA (reference sequence). The junction had 2 bases not matched to a gene; V was cut back by 1 base and J by 1 base. The CDR3 contains 15 residues. This chain's CDR3 is CSARVTSGVQETQYF. The CDR3 bases are TGCAGTGCTAGAGTGACTAGCGGGGTCCAAGAGACCCAGTACTTC.